This T cell receptor beta chain stems from a study of CD8 T cells in Susac syndrome. Looking at the study overall: Patients with Susac syndrome, at blood draw, were therapy-naive, on corticosteroids, or on intravenous immunoglobulin alone.

V lost 1 base and J 5 bases, leaving 13 bases between the germline ends. Germline CDR1 SGHTA, CDR2 FQGTGA. This CDR3 is 15 amino acids long. This clonotype was counted a single time. TEMRA cells were enriched by FACS, while CD8+ and CD4+ T cells were obtained through a negative isolation that was performed magnetically. Random hexamers were used to reverse transcribe an amount of roughly 0.45 to 1 ug RNA. TCRdb itself ran the immunoSEQ multiplex PCR reads through MiXCR, one entry per CDR3 protein. The sample includes around 200,000 distinct CDR3 sequences, about 95% of them seen just once. The chain has TRBV7-3 and TRBJ2-3, with D uncertain. Sequenced sample: CD8+ T cells from PBMCs. The TCR sequence derives from a human donor with Susac syndrome. CDR3 region: CASSLSSFGLDTQYF. CDR3 DNA sequence: TGTGCCAGCAGCTTAAGCTCATTCGGGCTAGATACGCAGTATTTT.